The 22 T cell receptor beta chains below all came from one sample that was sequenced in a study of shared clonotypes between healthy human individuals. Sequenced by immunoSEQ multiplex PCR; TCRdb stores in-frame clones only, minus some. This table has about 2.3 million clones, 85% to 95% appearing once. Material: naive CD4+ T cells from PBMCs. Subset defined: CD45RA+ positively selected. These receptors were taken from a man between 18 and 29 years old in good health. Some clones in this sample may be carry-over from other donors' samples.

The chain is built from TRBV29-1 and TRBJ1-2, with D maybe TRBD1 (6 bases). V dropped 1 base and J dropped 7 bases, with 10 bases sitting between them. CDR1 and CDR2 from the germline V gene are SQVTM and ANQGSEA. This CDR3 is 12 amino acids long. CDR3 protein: CSVEVGALGYTF. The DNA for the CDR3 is TGCAGCGTTGAAGTGGGGGCCCTTGGCTACACCTTC.

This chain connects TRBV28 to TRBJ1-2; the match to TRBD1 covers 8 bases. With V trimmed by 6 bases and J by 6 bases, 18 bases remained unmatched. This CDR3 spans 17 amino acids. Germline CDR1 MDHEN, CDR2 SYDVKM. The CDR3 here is CASRKYTPSGGKDGYTF. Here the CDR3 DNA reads TGTGCCAGCAGGAAGTATACGCCTTCAGGGGGCAAGGATGGCTACACCTTC.

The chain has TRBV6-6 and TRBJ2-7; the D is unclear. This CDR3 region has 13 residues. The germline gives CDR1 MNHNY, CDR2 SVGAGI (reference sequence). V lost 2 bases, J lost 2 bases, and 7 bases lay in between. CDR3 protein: CASSYGIAYEQYF. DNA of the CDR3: TGTGCCAGCAGTTACGGTATAGCCTACGAGCAGTACTTC.

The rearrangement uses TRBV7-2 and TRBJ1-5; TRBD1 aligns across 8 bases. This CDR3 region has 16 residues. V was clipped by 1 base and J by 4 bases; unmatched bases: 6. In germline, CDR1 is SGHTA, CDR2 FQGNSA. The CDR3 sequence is CASSLGTGKGNQPQHF. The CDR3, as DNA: TGTGCCAGCAGCTTAGGGACAGGGAAAGGTAATCAGCCCCAGCATTTT. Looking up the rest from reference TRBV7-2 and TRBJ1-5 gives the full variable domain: GAGVSQSPSNKVTEKGKDVELRCDPISGHTALYWYRQSLGQGLEFLIYFQGNSAPDKSGLPSDRFSAERTGGSVSTLTIQRTQQEDSAVYLCASSLGTGKGNQPQHFGDGTRLSIL.

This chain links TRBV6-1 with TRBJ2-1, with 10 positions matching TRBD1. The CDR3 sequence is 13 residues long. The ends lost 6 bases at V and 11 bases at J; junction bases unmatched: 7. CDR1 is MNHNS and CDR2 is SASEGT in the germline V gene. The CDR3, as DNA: TGTGCCAGCAGGGGGACAGGGGTGGGGAAGCAGTTCTTC. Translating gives CASRGTGVGKQFF.

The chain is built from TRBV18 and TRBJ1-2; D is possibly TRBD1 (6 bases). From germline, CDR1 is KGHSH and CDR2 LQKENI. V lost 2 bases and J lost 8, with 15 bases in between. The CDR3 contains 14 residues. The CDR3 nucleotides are TGTGCCAGCTCACCATCGAGGGACATGGGCGGCTACACCTTC. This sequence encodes CASSPSRDMGGYTF. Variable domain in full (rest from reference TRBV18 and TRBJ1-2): NAGVMQNPRHLVRRRGQEARLRCSPMKGHSHVYWYRQLPEEGLKFMVYLQKENIIDESGMPKERFSAEFPKEGPSILRIQQVVRGDSAAYFCASSPSRDMGGYTFGSGTRLTVV.

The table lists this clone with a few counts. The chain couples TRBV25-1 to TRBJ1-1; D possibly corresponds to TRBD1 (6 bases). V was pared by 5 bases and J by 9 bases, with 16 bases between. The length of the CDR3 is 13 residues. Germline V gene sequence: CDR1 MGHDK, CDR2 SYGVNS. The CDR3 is CASSTPAGEKAFF. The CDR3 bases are TGTGCCAGCAGTACCCCGGCAGGGGAAAAAGCTTTCTTT.

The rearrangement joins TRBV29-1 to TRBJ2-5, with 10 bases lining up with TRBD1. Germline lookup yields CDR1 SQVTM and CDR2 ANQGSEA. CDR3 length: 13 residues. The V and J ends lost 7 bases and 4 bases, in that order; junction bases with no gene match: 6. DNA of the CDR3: TGCAGCGGTAACCGGGACAGGGGAGAGACCCAGTACTTC. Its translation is CSGNRDRGETQYF.

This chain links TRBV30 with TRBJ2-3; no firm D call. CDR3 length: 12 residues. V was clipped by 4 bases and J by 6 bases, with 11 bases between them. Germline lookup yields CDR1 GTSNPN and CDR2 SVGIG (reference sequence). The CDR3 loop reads CAWTEIVDTQYF. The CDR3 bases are TGTGCCTGGACTGAGATAGTGGATACGCAGTATTTT. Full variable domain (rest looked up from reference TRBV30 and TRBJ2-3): SQTIHQWPATLVQPVGSPLSLECTVEGTSNPNLYWYRQAAGRGLQLLFYSVGIGQISSEVPQNLSASRPQDRQFILSSKKLLLSDSGFYLCAWTEIVDTQYFGPGTRLTVL.

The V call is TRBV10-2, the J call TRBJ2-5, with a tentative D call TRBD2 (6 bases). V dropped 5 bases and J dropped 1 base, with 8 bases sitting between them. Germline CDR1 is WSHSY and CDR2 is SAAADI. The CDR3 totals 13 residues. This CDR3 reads CASSPGVQETQYF. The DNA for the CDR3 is TGCGCCAGCAGTCCGGGGGTCCAAGAGACCCAGTACTTC.

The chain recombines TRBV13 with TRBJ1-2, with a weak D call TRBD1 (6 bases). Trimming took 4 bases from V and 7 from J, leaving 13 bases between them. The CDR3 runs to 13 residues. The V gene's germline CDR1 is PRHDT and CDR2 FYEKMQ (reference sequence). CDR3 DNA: TGTGCCAGCAGCTCCCGGGACAAGGGTGGCTACACCTTC. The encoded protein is CASSSRDKGGYTF. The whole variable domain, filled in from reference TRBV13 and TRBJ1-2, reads AAGVIQSPRHLIKEKRETATLKCYPIPRHDTVYWYQQGPGQDPQFLISFYEKMQSDKGSIPDRFSAQQFSDYHSELNMSSLELGDSALYFCASSSRDKGGYTFGSGTRLTVV.

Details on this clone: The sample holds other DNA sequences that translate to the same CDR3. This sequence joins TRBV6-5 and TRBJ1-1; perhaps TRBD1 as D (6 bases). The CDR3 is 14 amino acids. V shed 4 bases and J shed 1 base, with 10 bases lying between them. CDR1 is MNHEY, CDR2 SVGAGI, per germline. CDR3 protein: CASSSNRENTEAFF. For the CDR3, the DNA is TGTGCCAGCAGTTCTAACAGGGAGAACACTGAAGCTTTCTTT.

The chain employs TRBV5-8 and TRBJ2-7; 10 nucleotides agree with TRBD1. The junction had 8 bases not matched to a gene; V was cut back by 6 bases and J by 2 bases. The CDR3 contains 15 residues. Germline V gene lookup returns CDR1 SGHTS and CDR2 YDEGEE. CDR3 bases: TGTGCCAGCACTCGGCGGGGACAGGGGCCCTACGAGCAGTACTTC. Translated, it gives CASTRRGQGPYEQYF.

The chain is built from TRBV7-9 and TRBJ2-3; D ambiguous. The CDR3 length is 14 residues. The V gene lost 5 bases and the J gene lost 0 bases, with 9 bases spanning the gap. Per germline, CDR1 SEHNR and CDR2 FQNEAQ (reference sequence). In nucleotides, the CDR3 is TGTGCCAGCAGCCCAGGCAGCAGCACAGATACGCAGTATTTT. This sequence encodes CASSPGSSTDTQYF.

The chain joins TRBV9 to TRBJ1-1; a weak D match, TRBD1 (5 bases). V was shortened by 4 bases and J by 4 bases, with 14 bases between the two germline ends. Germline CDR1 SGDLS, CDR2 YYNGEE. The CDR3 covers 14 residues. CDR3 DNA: TGTGCCAGCAGCCCCCGGGGGGGGAGCACTGAAGCTTTCTTT. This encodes CASSPRGGSTEAFF.

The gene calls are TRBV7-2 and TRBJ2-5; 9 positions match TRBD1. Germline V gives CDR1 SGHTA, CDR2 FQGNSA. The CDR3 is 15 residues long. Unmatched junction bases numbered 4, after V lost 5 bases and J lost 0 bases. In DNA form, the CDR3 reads TGTGCCAGCAGCGTGGACAGGGGATACCAAGAGACCCAGTACTTC. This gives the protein CASSVDRGYQETQYF.

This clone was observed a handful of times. Written as DNA, the CDR3 is TGTGCCAGCAGCCAGGGACGGACGACTGAAGCTTTCTTT. This gives the protein CASSQGRTTEAFF. V is TRBV6-1 and J is TRBJ1-1; TRBD1 might be the D (5 bases). V lost 6 bases and J 5 bases, leaving 13 bases between the germline ends. Germline V gene sequence: CDR1 MNHNS, CDR2 SASEGT. The CDR3 is made up of 13 amino acids.

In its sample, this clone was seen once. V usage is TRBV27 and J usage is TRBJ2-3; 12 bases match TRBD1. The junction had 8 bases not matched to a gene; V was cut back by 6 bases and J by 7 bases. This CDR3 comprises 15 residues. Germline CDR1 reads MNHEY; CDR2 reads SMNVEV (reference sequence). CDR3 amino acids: CASSQPGTGGNTQYF. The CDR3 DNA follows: TGTGCCAGCAGCCAACCGGGGACAGGGGGCAATACGCAGTATTTT.

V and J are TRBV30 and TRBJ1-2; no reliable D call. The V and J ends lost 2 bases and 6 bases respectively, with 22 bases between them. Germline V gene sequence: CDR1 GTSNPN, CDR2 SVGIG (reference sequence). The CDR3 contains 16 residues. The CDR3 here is CAWSLQWPTSRDGYTF. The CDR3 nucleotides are TGTGCCTGGAGTCTCCAATGGCCAACCTCTAGGGATGGCTACACCTTC.

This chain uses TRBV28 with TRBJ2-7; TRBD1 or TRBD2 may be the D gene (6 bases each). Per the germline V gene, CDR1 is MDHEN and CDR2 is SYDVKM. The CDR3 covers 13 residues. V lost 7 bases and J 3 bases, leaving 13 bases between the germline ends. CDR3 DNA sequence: TGTGCCAGCATTCGAGGGGGGCTCTACGAGCAGTACTTC. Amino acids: CASIRGGLYEQYF.

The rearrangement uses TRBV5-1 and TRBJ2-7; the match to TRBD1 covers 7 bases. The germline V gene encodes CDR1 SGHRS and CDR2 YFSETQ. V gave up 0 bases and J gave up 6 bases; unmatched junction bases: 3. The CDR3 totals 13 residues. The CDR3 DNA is TGCGCCAGCAGCTTGGAGGGGGCGGTCGAGCAGTACTTC. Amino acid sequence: CASSLEGAVEQYF.

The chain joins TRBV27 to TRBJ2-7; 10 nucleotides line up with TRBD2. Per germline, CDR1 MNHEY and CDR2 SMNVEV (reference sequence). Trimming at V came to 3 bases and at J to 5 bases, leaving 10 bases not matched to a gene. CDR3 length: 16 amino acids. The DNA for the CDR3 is TGTGCCAGCAGTTTTCTAGCGGGAGCTGACTATGACGAGCAGTACTTC. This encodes CASSFLAGADYDEQYF.